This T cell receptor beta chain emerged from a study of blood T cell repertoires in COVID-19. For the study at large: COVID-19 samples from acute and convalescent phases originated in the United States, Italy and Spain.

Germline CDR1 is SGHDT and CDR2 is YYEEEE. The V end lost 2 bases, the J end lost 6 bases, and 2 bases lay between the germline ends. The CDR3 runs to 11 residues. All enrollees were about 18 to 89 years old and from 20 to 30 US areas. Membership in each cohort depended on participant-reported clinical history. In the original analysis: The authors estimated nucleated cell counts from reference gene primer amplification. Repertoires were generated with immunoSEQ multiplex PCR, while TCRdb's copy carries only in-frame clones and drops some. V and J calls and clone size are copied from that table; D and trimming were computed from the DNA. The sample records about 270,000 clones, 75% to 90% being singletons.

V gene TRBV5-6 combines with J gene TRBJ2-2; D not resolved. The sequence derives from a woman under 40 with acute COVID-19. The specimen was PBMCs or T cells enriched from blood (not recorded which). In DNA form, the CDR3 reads TGTGCCAGCAGCTTCGCCGGGGAGCTGTTTTTT. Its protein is CASSFAGELFF.